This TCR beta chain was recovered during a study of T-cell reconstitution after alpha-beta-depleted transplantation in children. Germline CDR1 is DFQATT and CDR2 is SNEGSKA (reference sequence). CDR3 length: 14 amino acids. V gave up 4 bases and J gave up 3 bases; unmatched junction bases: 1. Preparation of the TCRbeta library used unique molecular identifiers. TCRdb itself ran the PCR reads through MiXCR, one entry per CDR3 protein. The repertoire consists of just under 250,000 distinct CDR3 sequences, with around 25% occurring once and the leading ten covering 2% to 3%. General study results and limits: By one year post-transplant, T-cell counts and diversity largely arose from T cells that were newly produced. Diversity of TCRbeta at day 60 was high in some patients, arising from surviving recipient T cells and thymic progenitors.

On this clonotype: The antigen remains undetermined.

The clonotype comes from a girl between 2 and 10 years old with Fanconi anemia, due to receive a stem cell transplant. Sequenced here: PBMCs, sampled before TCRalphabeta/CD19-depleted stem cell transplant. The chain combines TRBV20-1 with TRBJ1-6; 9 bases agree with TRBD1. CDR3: CSATDRGYNSPLHF. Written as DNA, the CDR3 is TGCAGTGCTACGGACAGGGGCTATAATTCACCCCTCCACTTT.